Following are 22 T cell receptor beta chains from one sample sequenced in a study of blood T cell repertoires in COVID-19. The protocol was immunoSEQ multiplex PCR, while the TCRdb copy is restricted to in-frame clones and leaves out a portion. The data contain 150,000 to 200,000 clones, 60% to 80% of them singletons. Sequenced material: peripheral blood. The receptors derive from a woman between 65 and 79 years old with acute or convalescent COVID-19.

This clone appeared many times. The CDR3 DNA sequence: TGCGCCAGCAGCTTGGTCGGGACAGGGAACACCGGGGAGCTGTTTTTT. Amino acid sequence: CASSLVGTGNTGELFF. The chain links TRBV5-1 to TRBJ2-2; 8 bases map to TRBD1. Germline V gives CDR1 SGHRS, CDR2 YFSETQ. J gave up 1 base and V 0 bases, and 2 bases lay outside the gene matches. This CDR3 comprises 16 residues.

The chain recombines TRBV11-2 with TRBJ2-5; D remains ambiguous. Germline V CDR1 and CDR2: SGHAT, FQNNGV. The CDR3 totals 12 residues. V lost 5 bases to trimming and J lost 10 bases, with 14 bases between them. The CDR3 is CASSLADTLQYF. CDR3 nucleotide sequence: TGTGCCAGCAGCCTGGCCGACACCCTCCAGTACTTC. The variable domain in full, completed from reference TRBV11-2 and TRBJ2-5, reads EAGVAQSPRYKIIEKRQSVAFWCNPISGHATLYWYQQILGQGPKLLIQFQNNGVVDDSQLPKDRFSAERLKGVDSTLKIQPAKLEDSAVYLCASSLADTLQYFGPGTRLLVL.

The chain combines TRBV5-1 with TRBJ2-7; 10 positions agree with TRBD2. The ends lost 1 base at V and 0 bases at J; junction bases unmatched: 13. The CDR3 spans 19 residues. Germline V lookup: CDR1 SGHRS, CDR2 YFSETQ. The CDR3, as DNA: TGCGCCAGCAGCTTGCTTCCCCCACTAGCGGGACTGGGCTCCTACGAGCAGTACTTC. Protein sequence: CASSLLPPLAGLGSYEQYF.

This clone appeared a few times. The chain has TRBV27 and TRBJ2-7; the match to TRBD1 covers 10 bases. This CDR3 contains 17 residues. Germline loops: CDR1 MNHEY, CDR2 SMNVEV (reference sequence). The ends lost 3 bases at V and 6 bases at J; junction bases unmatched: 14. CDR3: CASSLKPGQGSVGEQYF. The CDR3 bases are TGTGCCAGCAGTTTGAAACCGGGACAGGGGTCGGTTGGCGAGCAGTACTTC.

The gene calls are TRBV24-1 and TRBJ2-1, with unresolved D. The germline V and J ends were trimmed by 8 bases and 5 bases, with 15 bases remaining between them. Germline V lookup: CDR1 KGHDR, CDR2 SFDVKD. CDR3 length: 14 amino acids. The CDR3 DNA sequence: TGTGCCACCAAAAGGTCTGCACGGGACAATGAGCAGTTCTTC. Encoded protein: CATKRSARDNEQFF.

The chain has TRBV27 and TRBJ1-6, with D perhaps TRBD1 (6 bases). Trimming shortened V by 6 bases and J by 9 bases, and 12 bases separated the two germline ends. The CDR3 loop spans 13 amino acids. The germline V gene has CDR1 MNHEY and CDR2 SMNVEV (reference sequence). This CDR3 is CASRKDRISPLHF. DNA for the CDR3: TGTGCCAGCAGAAAGGACAGAATTTCACCCCTCCACTTT.

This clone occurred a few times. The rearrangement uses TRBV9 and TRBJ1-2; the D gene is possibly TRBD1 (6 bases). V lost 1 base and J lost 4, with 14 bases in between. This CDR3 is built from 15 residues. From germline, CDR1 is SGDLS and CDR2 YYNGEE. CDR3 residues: CASSVPQGRSYGYTF. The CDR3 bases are TGTGCCAGCAGCGTACCACAGGGTAGGAGCTATGGCTACACCTTC.

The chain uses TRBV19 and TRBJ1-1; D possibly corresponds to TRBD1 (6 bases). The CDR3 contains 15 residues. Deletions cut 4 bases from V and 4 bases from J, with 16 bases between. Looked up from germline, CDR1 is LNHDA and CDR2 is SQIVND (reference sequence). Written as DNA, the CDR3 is TGTGCCAGTAGTACCAAACAGGGCTCTGGCACTGAAGCTTTCTTT. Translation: CASSTKQGSGTEAFF.

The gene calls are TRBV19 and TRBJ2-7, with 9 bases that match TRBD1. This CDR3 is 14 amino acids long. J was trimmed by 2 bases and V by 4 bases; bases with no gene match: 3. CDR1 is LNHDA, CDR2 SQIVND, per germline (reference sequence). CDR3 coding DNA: TGTGCCAGTAGTACCCGGGACAGGGCCTACGAGCAGTACTTC. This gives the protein CASSTRDRAYEQYF.

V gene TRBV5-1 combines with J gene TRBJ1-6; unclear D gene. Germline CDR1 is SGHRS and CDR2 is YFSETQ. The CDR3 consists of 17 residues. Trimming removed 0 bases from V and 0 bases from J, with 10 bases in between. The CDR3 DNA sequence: TGCGCCAGCAGCTTGGACACTAAGAGCTCCTATAATTCACCCCTCCACTTT. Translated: CASSLDTKSSYNSPLHF.

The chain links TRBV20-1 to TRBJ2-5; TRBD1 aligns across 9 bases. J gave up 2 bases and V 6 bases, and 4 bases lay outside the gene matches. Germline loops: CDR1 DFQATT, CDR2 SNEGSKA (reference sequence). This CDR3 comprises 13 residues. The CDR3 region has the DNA TGCAGTGCCAGTGGACAGGGGCAAGAGACCCAGTACTTC. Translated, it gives CSASGQGQETQYF.

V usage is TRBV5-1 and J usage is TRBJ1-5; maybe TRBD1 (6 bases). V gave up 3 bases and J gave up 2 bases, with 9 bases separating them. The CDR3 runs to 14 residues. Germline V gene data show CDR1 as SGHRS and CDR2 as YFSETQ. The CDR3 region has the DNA TGCGCCAGCAGCTCGGACAGCCGCAATCAGCCCCAGCATTTT. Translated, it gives CASSSDSRNQPQHF.

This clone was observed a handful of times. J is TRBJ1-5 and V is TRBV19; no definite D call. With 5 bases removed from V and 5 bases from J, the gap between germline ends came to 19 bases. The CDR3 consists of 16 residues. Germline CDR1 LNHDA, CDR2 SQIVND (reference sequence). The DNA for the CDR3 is TGTGCCAGTAGTGCTTCGACAAGCGGGATATATCAGCCCCAGCATTTT. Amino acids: CASSASTSGIYQPQHF.

This CDR3 is CASRPGQGGNSPLHF. For the CDR3, the DNA is TGTGCCAGCAGGCCGGGACAGGGGGGGAATTCACCCCTCCACTTT. This rearrangement joins TRBV27 to TRBJ1-6, with 11 bases identical to TRBD1. Germline CDR1 MNHEY, CDR2 SMNVEV (reference sequence). The CDR3 spans 15 residues. V trimming: 6 bases; J trimming: 7 bases; junction bases outside the gene matches: 5.

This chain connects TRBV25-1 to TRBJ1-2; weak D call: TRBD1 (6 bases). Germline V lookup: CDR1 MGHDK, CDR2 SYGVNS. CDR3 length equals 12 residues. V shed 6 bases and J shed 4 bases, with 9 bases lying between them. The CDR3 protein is CASRGGAYGYTF. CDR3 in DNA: TGTGCCAGCAGAGGGGGAGCCTATGGCTACACCTTC.

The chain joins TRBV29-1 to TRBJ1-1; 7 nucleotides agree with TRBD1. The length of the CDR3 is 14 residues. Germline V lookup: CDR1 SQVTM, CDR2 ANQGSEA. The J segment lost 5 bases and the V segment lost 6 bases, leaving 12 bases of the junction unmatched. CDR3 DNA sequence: TGCAGCGTCCGGCCTTCAGGGGGACGGACTGAAGCTTTCTTT. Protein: CSVRPSGGRTEAFF.

This CDR3 is CASSIRDWDNEQFF. DNA for the CDR3: TGTGCCAGCAGCATTAGAGACTGGGACAATGAGCAGTTCTTC. The rearrangement joins TRBV21-1 to TRBJ2-1; the table's D call TRBD2 went unverified against the DNA. TRBV21-1 is shown as a pseudogene. The CDR3 contains 14 residues.

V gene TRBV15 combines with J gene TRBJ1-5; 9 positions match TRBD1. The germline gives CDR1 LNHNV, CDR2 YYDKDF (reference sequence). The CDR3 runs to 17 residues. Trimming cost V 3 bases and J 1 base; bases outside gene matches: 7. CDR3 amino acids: CATSSPDRGGSNQPQHF. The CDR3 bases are TGTGCCACCAGCAGCCCCGACAGGGGGGGCAGCAATCAGCCCCAGCATTTT.

CDR3 DNA: TGCGCCAGCAGTCCCACGGGGACAGGGGGCACTGAAGCTTTCTTT. This gives the protein CASSPTGTGGTEAFF. The rearrangement links TRBV23-1 to TRBJ1-1; 11 bases are shared with TRBD1. TRBV23-1 is an ORF, and what it does is uncertain. CDR3 length: 15 amino acids. Unmatched junction bases numbered 5, after V lost 4 bases and J lost 4 bases.

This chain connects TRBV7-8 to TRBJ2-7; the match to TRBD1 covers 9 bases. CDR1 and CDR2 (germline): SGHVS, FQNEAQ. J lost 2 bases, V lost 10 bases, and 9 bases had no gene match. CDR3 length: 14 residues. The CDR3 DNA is TGTGCCACTACGACCGGGACAGGGACCTACGAGCAGTACTTC. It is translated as CATTTGTGTYEQYF.

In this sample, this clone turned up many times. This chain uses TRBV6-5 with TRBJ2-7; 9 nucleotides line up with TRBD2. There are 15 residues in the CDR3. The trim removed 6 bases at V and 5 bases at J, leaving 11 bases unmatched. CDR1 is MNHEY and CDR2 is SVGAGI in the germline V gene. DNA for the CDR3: TGTGCCAGCAGAAGAGGGACTAGCTTTGGCGACGAGCAGTACTTC. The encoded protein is CASRRGTSFGDEQYF.

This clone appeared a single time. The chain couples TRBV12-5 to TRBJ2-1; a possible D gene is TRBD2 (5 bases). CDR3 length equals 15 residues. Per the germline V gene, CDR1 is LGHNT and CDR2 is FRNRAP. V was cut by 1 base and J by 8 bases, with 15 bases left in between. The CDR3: CASGLARAQFYEQFF. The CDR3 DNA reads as TGTGCTAGTGGTTTGGCGAGGGCTCAATTTTATGAGCAGTTCTTC.